One and the same sample provided the 14 T cell receptor beta chains below, sequenced in a study of OX40 agonist ivuxolimab in advanced cancers. Using immunoSEQ multiplex PCR, the repertoire was profiled, and TCRdb retains in-frame clones only, with some absent. This table holds 75,000 to 100,000 clones, about four fifths found once. The sample in question was CD4+ or CD8+ T cells sorted from blood, obtained in a trial of the OX40 agonist ivuxolimab. All receptors derive from an adult with an advanced solid tumor such as melanoma, head and neck, liver or kidney cancer.

The J gene is TRBJ2-1, the V gene TRBV19; 8 bases map to TRBD2. Trimming removed 1 base from V and 8 bases from J; junction bases left unmatched: 7. The CDR3 is 15 residues long. Germline lookup yields CDR1 LNHDA and CDR2 SQIVND (reference sequence). CDR3 amino acids: CASSIVERGQDEQFF. CDR3 coding DNA: TGTGCCAGTAGTATAGTGGAGCGGGGGCAGGATGAGCAGTTCTTC. Together with reference TRBV19 and TRBJ2-1, the CDR3 gives the full variable domain: DGGITQSPKYLFRKEGQNVTLSCEQNLNHDAMYWYRQDPGQGLRLIYYSQIVNDFQKGDIAEGYSVSREKKESFPLTVTSAQKNPTAFYLCASSIVERGQDEQFFGPGTRLTVL.

This clone was seen a handful of times. The CDR3 here is CASSPSGSEGYTF. CDR3 bases: TGTGCCAGCTCACCGTCGGGGTCGGAAGGCTACACCTTC. The chain employs TRBV18 and TRBJ1-2; no reliable D call. The germline V gene encodes CDR1 KGHSH and CDR2 LQKENI. The germline V and J ends were trimmed by 3 bases and 8 bases, with 13 bases remaining between them. The CDR3 totals 13 residues. Full variable domain (missing parts from reference TRBV18 and TRBJ1-2): NAGVMQNPRHLVRRRGQEARLRCSPMKGHSHVYWYRQLPEEGLKFMVYLQKENIIDESGMPKERFSAEFPKEGPSILRIQQVVRGDSAAYFCASSPSGSEGYTFGSGTRLTVV.

This clone occurred once. V is TRBV5-6 and J is TRBJ2-3; no clear D gene. Germline-derived CDR1 and CDR2 are SGHDT and YYEEEE. V was trimmed by 1 base and J by 7 bases, leaving 10 bases between them. The CDR3 is made up of 13 amino acids. This chain's CDR3 is CASSLRRRNTQYF. CDR3 DNA sequence: TGTGCCAGCAGCTTGCGGCGACGGAATACGCAGTATTTT.

The chain employs TRBV9 and TRBJ1-3; 9 bases are a match to TRBD1. The germline gives CDR1 SGDLS, CDR2 YYNGEE. There are 17 residues in the CDR3. V shed 4 bases, J shed 5 bases, and the junction held 13 bases outside the gene matches. Written as DNA, the CDR3 is TGTGCCAGCAGCAACCCGGACCCCGGACAGGGGAGAAACACCATATATTTT. This gives the protein CASSNPDPGQGRNTIYF.

This clone was observed a handful of times. The chain recombines TRBV7-8 with TRBJ2-2; unclear D gene. Trimming removed 4 bases at V and 6 bases at J, with 9 bases between. Germline V lookup: CDR1 SGHVS, CDR2 FQNEAQ. The CDR3 consists of 13 residues. This CDR3 reads CASSYRPAGELFF. The CDR3 nucleotides are TGTGCCAGCAGCTATAGGCCAGCCGGGGAGCTGTTTTTT.

J is TRBJ2-1 and V is TRBV6-5, with D possibly TRBD2 on 6 matching bases. Germline CDR1 MNHEY, CDR2 SVGAGI. Trimming took off 7 bases at V and 0 bases at J, with 7 bases between the two ends. This CDR3 has 13 amino acids. The CDR3 loop is CASIGSSYNEQFF. The CDR3, as DNA: TGTGCCAGCATCGGGAGCTCCTACAATGAGCAGTTCTTC.

This clone was detected once. The J gene is TRBJ1-1, the V gene TRBV4-3; the D is unclear. CDR3 length: 15 amino acids. The V and J ends lost 0 bases and 4 bases respectively, with 12 bases between them. CDR1 is LGHNA and CDR2 is YSLEER in the germline V gene. CDR3: CASSQDEGRPTEAFF. Here the CDR3 DNA reads TGCGCCAGCAGCCAAGATGAAGGGCGACCCACTGAAGCTTTCTTT.

V is TRBV30 and J is TRBJ1-1, with a possible D match to TRBD1 (5 bases). V lost 4 bases, J lost 1 base, and 10 bases lay in between. This CDR3 spans 13 amino acids. Germline V gene data show CDR1 as GTSNPN and CDR2 as SVGIG (reference sequence). This CDR3 is CAWTIRGNTEAFF. In DNA, the CDR3 is TGTGCCTGGACTATAAGGGGGAACACTGAAGCTTTCTTT.

The chain joins TRBV10-3 to TRBJ1-4; the match to TRBD1 covers 11 bases. CDR3 length equals 14 residues. Germline CDR1 is ENHRY and CDR2 is SYGVKD. The ends lost 2 bases at V and 7 bases at J; junction bases unmatched: 0. The CDR3 DNA follows: TGTGCCATCAGTGAGGGGACAGGGGGTGAAAAACTGTTTTTT. Translating gives CAISEGTGGEKLFF.

The J gene is TRBJ2-1, the V gene TRBV27; 8 bases line up with TRBD2. The germline V gene encodes CDR1 MNHEY and CDR2 SMNVEV (reference sequence). The J segment lost 10 bases and the V segment lost 2 bases, leaving 4 bases of the junction unmatched. The CDR3 contains 13 residues. The CDR3 reads CASSLRLAGEQFF. Written as DNA, the CDR3 is TGTGCCAGCAGTTTACGGCTAGCGGGCGAGCAGTTCTTC.

The chain links TRBV5-1 to TRBJ2-7; 8 bases are shared with TRBD2. V shed 0 bases, J shed 6 bases, and the junction held 8 bases outside the gene matches. CDR1 and CDR2 from the germline V gene are SGHRS and YFSETQ. The CDR3 is made up of 15 amino acids. CDR3 nucleotide sequence: TGCGCCAGCAGCTTGGGGGGGACTAGTGGAAGCGAGCAGTACTTC. It encodes CASSLGGTSGSEQYF.

This chain joins TRBV7-9 and TRBJ2-2; no clear D. This CDR3 comprises 15 residues. Between the trimmed V and J ends, which lost 5 bases and 7 bases, there was a span of 17 bases. Germline CDR1 SEHNR, CDR2 FQNEAQ (reference sequence). The CDR3 spells CASSQGQPIGGELFF. For the CDR3, the DNA is TGTGCCAGCAGCCAAGGGCAACCGATTGGCGGGGAGCTGTTTTTT.

The V and J genes are TRBV7-3 and TRBJ2-6; tentatively, D is TRBD2 (5 bases). The V gene's germline CDR1 is SGHTA and CDR2 FQGTGA. This CDR3 spans 18 amino acids. V lost 5 bases and J lost 0, with 17 bases in between. CDR3 sequence reads: CASSPWAREGSGANVLTF. The CDR3 DNA reads as TGTGCCAGCAGCCCGTGGGCCCGTGAGGGCTCTGGGGCCAACGTCCTGACTTTC.

This clone was counted between two and nine times. The chain recombines TRBV11-2 with TRBJ1-5; 7 positions agree with TRBD1. V was clipped by 5 bases and J by 7 bases; unmatched bases: 8. The germline V gene encodes CDR1 SGHAT and CDR2 FQNNGV. The CDR3 has 14 amino acids. The CDR3 DNA is TGTGCCAGCAGCAAGACAGGGTGGGGACAGCCCCAGCATTTT. Residues: CASSKTGWGQPQHF.